This TCR beta chain was obtained from a study of T-cell reconstitution after alpha-beta-depleted transplantation in children. Looked up from germline, CDR1 is LNHDA and CDR2 is SQIVND (reference sequence). The CDR3 length is 16 residues. V dropped 5 bases and J dropped 3; count of bases not matched to a gene: 10. This clonotype was counted a single time. Unique molecular identifiers were used to barcode this TCRbeta library. TCRdb re-derived calls from the PCR reads in MiXCR, one entry per CDR3 protein. Of roughly 190,000 distinct CDR3 sequences listed, roughly 15% were seen once; the top ten hold 13%.

The chain recombines TRBV19 with TRBJ2-7; 10 positions agree with TRBD2. The sequence was collected from a human donor who donated a stem cell graft to a child with acute lymphoblastic leukemia. The source material was PBMCs from the stem cell graft donor, sampled from the stem cell graft. The CDR3 DNA follows: TGTGCCAGTAGTCCCGTCGGGACTAGCGCTAGCTACGAGCAGTACTTC. It is translated as CASSPVGTSASYEQYF.